These 3 T cell receptor beta chains share one sample of origin, sequenced in a study of cytomegalovirus exposure and HLA in healthy donors. The PCR was carried out with 60 Vbeta primers and 13 Jbeta primers. TCRdb's table, derived via immunoSEQ multiplex PCR, lists solely in-frame clones and lacks some. The sample has some 160,000 clones; around 10% are singletons. The sample taken for sequencing was PBMCs. The receptors shown here come from a male donor in good health and CMV-seronegative.

The sample holds a few counts of this clone. The V and J genes are TRBV2 and TRBJ2-7; a possible D gene is TRBD1 (5 bases). CDR1 is SNHLY and CDR2 is FYNNEI in the germline V gene. V dropped 6 bases and J dropped 5 bases, with 14 bases sitting between them. This CDR3 region has 13 residues. CDR3 bases: TGTGCCAGCAGACGACAGTATGGTGACGAGCAGTACTTC. The encoded protein is CASRRQYGDEQYF.

This clone was seen a handful of times. The chain has TRBV5-1 and TRBJ1-5; 10 nucleotides agree with TRBD1. There are 15 residues in the CDR3. Per the germline V gene, CDR1 is SGHRS and CDR2 is YFSETQ. J lost 5 bases, V lost 0 bases, and 2 bases had no gene match. CDR3 in amino acids: CASSLGGTGDQPQHF. The DNA of the CDR3 is TGCGCCAGCAGCTTGGGGGGGACAGGGGATCAGCCCCAGCATTTT.

This clone was seen more than once but under ten times. The rearrangement uses TRBV7-2 and TRBJ2-3; 7 bases agree with TRBD2. J was trimmed by 4 bases and V by 5 bases; bases with no gene match: 3. Germline loops: CDR1 SGHTA, CDR2 FQGNSA. The CDR3 extends over 13 amino acids. CDR3 nucleotides: TGTGCCAGCAGCGTGCTAGCGGCAGATACGCAGTATTTT. Residues: CASSVLAADTQYF.